This T cell receptor beta chain emerged from a study of T-cell reconstitution after alpha-beta-depleted transplantation in children. The TCRbeta library was prepared with unique molecular identifiers. TCRdb re-called the PCR reads through MiXCR, storing one row per CDR3 protein. The sample lists over 80,000 distinct CDR3 sequences, around a quarter occurring once. There are a few counts of this clonotype. V lost 3 bases and J lost 5; bases outside the gene matches: 5. The CDR3 extends over 15 amino acids. The chain links TRBV12-3 or TRBV12-4 to TRBJ2-1; TRBD2 matches at 9 bases. The receptor comes from a boy between 2 and 10 years old with acute lymphoblastic leukemia, due to receive a stem cell transplant. The starting material was PBMCs, obtained before TCRalphabeta/CD19-depleted stem cell transplant. For the CDR3, the DNA is TGTGCCAGCAGTTTTTCGCCTAGCGGGAACAATGAGCAGTTCTTC. Translated: CASSFSPSGNNEQFF.